These T cell receptor beta chains were read from a single sample in a study of radiation and T cells in renal cell carcinoma. Sequenced by immunoSEQ multiplex PCR; TCRdb stores in-frame clones only, minus some. The data hold around 74,000 clones, with approximately 87% observed a single time. Sequenced material: blood, taken from a patient whose treatment included radiotherapy and nephrectomy. Every receptor here comes from a woman aged 55-69 years with renal cell carcinoma. The CDR3 runs from the conserved cysteine through the conserved F or W. The order of the fields is J gene, clone size, D gene, V gene, CDR3 DNA, CDR3 protein. D genes are given only for firm matches. Some rows mark clone size as missing; the rest say once, few, many or name a class of expanded clone.

TRBJ1-2 few . TRBV6-4 TGTGCCAGCAGTGAGCGGGGGGCGAGGGATGGCTACACCTTC CASSERGARDGYTF
TRBJ2-2 . . TRBV28 TGTGCCAGCAGTCCCCGGACAGTCACCGGGGAGCTGTTTTTT CASSPRTVTGELFF
TRBJ2-1 . . TRBV5-1 TGCGCCAGCAGCTTGGCCGCAGGGGAAGGAGGGAAGCAGTTCTTC CASSLAAGEGGKQFF
TRBJ2-2 . TRBD1 TRBV19 TGTGCCAGTAGTCAGGGGGCGGACACCGGGGAGCTGTTTTTT CASSQGADTGELFF
TRBJ2-3 . TRBD2 TRBV2 TGTGCCAGTCTAATGGGGGTGCGGCGGGAGGGCGCAGATACGCAGTATTTT CASLMGVRREGADTQYF
TRBJ1-6 . . TRBV15 TGTGCCACCAGCAGAGATAATGGAGAGTCCTATAATTCACCCCTCCACTTT CATSRDNGESYNSPLHF
TRBJ1-2 once . TRBV9 TGTGCCAGCAGCGTAGACGGGGGCGACTATGGCTACACCTTC CASSVDGGDYGYTF
TRBJ1-1 few . TRBV5-4 TGTGCCAGCAGCTTGGATCCCGACACTGAAGCTTTCTTT CASSLDPDTEAFF
TRBJ1-4 . . TRBV4-1 TGCGCCAGCACCCTAGGCCGCCGTGAGGGTGAAAAACTGTTTTTT CASTLGRREGEKLFF
TRBJ1-5 . . TRBV19 TGTGCCAGTAGTATGAGCAATCAGCCCCAGCATTTT CASSMSNQPQHF
TRBJ2-7 . . TRBV7-2 TGTGCCAGCAGCCCGAGATCGGACGGGGGCTACGAGCAGTACTTC CASSPRSDGGYEQYF
TRBJ2-3 . . TRBV10-3 TGTGCCACGACGGGGGCCAATACGCAGTATTTT CATTGANTQYF
TRBJ2-1 . . TRBV30 TGTGCCTGGAGTGTACGACAGCCCTACAATGAGCAGTTCTTC CAWSVRQPYNEQFF
TRBJ2-7 . TRBD1 TRBV5-5 TGTGCCAGCAGCCAAACAGGGGGCCCCTACGAGCAGTACTTC CASSQTGGPYEQYF
TRBJ1-3 . . TRBV28 TGTGCCAGCAGTTCCAAAACTAAGCTATTAGGAAACACCATATATTTT CASSSKTKLLGNTIYF
TRBJ2-6 . TRBD2 TRBV5-4 TGTGCCAGCCGGGGGAGGGGCCCAACTGGGGCCAACGTCCTGACTTTC CASRGRGPTGANVLTF
TRBJ1-3 once . TRBV6-5 TGTGCCAGCACCACCTCATTCACCTCTGGAAACACCATATATTTT CASTTSFTSGNTIYF
TRBJ2-1 . TRBD2 TRBV2 TGTGCCAGCAGTGAAATAACTAGCGGGGCCCGAGAGCAGTTCTTC CASSEITSGAREQFF
TRBJ2-7 few . TRBV5-5 TGTGCCAGCAGCTTGGTTCTAGCGGAGCAGTACTTC CASSLVLAEQYF
TRBJ2-2 . TRBD2 TRBV4-3 TGCGCCAGCAGCCAAGAAGCTAGCGGGAGGCGGCATACCGGGGAGCTGTTTTTT CASSQEASGRRHTGELFF
TRBJ1-2 . . TRBV2 TGTGCCAGCAGTGAAAGTATCAGGGAGGACTATGGCTACACCTTC CASSESIREDYGYTF
TRBJ2-1 . . TRBV19 TGTGCCAGTAGTATAAAAGGCAGCCTCTACAATGAGCAGTTCTTC CASSIKGSLYNEQFF
TRBJ1-2 . TRBD1 TRBV30 TGTGCCTGGGTTTGGACAGGGGACTATGGCTACACCTTC CAWVWTGDYGYTF
TRBJ2-7 . TRBD1 TRBV6-5 TGTGCCAGCAGCATGGGACAGGGCTACGAGCAGTACTTC CASSMGQGYEQYF
TRBJ2-5 . TRBD1 TRBV28 TGTGCCAGCAGTCCCGGGGACAGGGCCCCTCCAGGGACCCAGTACTTC CASSPGDRAPPGTQYF
TRBJ2-5 . . TRBV18 TGTGCCAGCTCACCGAGGGGTGACGGGGAGACCCAGTACTTC CASSPRGDGETQYF
TRBJ1-2 . . TRBV6-5 TGTGCCAGCAGAACTCCAGGGTTGGATGGCTACACCTTC CASRTPGLDGYTF
TRBJ1-5 . . TRBV7-2 TGTGCCAGCAGCTTGGGAGGGGGGGGAAGGCAGCCCCAGCATTTT CASSLGGGGRQPQHF
TRBJ2-1 few TRBD2 TRBV11-3 TGTGCCAGCAGCACGGGACTAGTGAGGTACAATGAGCAGTTCTTC CASSTGLVRYNEQFF
TRBJ1-1 . . TRBV6-5 TGTGCCAGCAGTTACTCGAATATCCCGAACACTGAAGCTTTCTTT CASSYSNIPNTEAFF
TRBJ2-3 . TRBD1 TRBV9 TGTGCCAGCAGCGTAGGAACAGGGGCCAGCACAGATACGCAGTATTTT CASSVGTGASTDTQYF
TRBJ1-1 . . TRBV4-1 TGCGCCAGCAGCCAACTTACCGGGAAGGCTGAAGCTTTCTTT CASSQLTGKAEAFF
TRBJ2-3 . . TRBV19 TGTGCCAGTACTACCGGGCCCCTTACAGATACGCAGTATTTT CASTTGPLTDTQYF
TRBJ1-1 . TRBD1 TRBV5-1 TGCGCCAGCAGCGTGGGGACAGGGCCGAACACTGAAGCTTTCTTT CASSVGTGPNTEAFF
TRBJ2-2 . . TRBV6-1 TGTGCCAGCGGATGGTCGGGGGACACCGGGGAGCTGTTTTTT CASGWSGDTGELFF
TRBJ2-7 . TRBD1 TRBV18 TGTGCCAGCTCACCGAACCAACCAGGGACAGGGGCCTACGAGCAGTACTTC CASSPNQPGTGAYEQYF
TRBJ1-1 few . TRBV6-1 TGTGCCAGCAGTGAGATAAACACTGAAGCTTTCTTT CASSEINTEAFF
TRBJ1-2 . . TRBV29-1 TGCAGAGGGGAATTGGGCTATGGCTACACCTTC CRGELGYGYTF
TRBJ2-1 . TRBD1 TRBV6-6 TGTGCCAGCAGTCAGACAGGGTTGAATGAGCAGTTCTTC CASSQTGLNEQFF
TRBJ2-7 . TRBD1 TRBV9 TGTGCCAGCAGCGCTAGACAGGGAAGCTCCTACGAGCAGTACTTC CASSARQGSSYEQYF
TRBJ2-5 once TRBD2 TRBV10-1 TGCGCCAGCAGTGAGTCGCTAGCGGGGGGTCAAGAGACCCAGTACTTC CASSESLAGGQETQYF
TRBJ1-6 . . TRBV30 TGTGCCTGGAGTCTACCCGGGGGGAGATCACCCCTCCACTTT CAWSLPGGRSPLHF
TRBJ1-1 . TRBD1 TRBV6-5 TGTGCCATCCCGAGGGAGGGGGCTTGGAGAACTGAAGCTTTCTTT CAIPREGAWRTEAFF
TRBJ2-2 . . TRBV30 TGTGCCTGGAGTGCGGGGAAAACCGGGGAGCTGTTTTTT CAWSAGKTGELFF
TRBJ1-6 once TRBD1 TRBV27 TGTGCCAGCAGTGACGGCAGGGGGGGGAAATCACCCCTCCACTTT CASSDGRGGKSPLHF
TRBJ1-5 . . TRBV28 TGTGCCAGCAGTTTCCGGACTCAACATAGCAATCAGCCCCAGCATTTT CASSFRTQHSNQPQHF
TRBJ1-2 . . TRBV28 TGTGCCAGCAGTTTTGGCTATGGCTACACCTTC CASSFGYGYTF
TRBJ2-2 . TRBD1 TRBV12-5 TGTGCTAGTGGCCGATTCTATTTGCCGGGACAGAACTACACCGGGGAGCTGTTTTTT CASGRFYLPGQNYTGELFF
TRBJ1-1 . . TRBV7-3 TGTGCCAGCAGCCTAAGGGTTAACACGGGGCAGAACACTGAAGCTTTCTTT CASSLRVNTGQNTEAFF
TRBJ1-2 once TRBD1 TRBV14 TGTGCCAGCAGCCAAGATGGGACAGGGGGCGGAGGCTACACCTTC CASSQDGTGGGGYTF
TRBJ2-2 . . TRBV14 TGTGCCAGCAGTTTAGGGGCACTCACCGGGGAGCTGTTTTTT CASSLGALTGELFF
TRBJ1-2 . . TRBV6-1 TGTGCCAGCAGTCTGTACGGGTACACCTTC CASSLYGYTF
TRBJ1-1 . TRBD1 TRBV2 TGTGCCAGCAGCCGATTAAGGCCTGGACAGGGATGGAACACTGAAGCTTTCTTT CASSRLRPGQGWNTEAFF
TRBJ1-3 . . TRBV30 TGTGCCTGTGATACAGCCTTCTCTGGAAACACCATATATTTT CACDTAFSGNTIYF